This TCR beta chain appears in the sequencing data of a study of shared clonotypes between healthy human individuals. V gave up 3 bases and J gave up 2 bases, with 15 bases separating them. Looked up from germline, CDR1 is SGHRS and CDR2 is YFSETQ. This CDR3 has 15 residues. Produced via immunoSEQ multiplex PCR; TCRdb's table is partial and in-frame only. The sample includes a few million clones, 85% to 95% seen only once; the top ten take approximately 0.4%. Study-wide points: About 5% of naive CD4 clonotypes were shared across a handful of donors.

A word on this clone: Its cognate antigen is unknown.

Material: naive CD4+ T cells from PBMCs. Subset given: CD45RA+ positively selected. The chain uses TRBV5-1 and TRBJ2-7; D uncertain. This clonotype was obtained from a man younger than 35 in good health. Some clones in this sample may be carry-over from other donors' samples. The DNA for the CDR3 is TGCGCCAGCAGCTCCCCAGGACGGGCCGCCTACGAGCAGTACTTC. This sequence encodes CASSSPGRAAYEQYF.